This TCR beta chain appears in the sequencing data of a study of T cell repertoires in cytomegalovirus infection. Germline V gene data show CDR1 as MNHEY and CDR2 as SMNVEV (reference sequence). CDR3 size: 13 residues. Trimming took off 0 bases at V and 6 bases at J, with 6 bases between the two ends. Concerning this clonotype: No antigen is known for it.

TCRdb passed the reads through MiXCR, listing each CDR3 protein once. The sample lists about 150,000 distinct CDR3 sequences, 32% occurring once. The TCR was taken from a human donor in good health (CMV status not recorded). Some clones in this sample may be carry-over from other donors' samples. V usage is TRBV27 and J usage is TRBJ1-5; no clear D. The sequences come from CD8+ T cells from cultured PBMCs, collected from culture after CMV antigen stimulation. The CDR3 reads CASSLSGSQPQHF. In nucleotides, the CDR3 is TGTGCCAGCAGTTTATCAGGGAGTCAGCCCCAGCATTTT.